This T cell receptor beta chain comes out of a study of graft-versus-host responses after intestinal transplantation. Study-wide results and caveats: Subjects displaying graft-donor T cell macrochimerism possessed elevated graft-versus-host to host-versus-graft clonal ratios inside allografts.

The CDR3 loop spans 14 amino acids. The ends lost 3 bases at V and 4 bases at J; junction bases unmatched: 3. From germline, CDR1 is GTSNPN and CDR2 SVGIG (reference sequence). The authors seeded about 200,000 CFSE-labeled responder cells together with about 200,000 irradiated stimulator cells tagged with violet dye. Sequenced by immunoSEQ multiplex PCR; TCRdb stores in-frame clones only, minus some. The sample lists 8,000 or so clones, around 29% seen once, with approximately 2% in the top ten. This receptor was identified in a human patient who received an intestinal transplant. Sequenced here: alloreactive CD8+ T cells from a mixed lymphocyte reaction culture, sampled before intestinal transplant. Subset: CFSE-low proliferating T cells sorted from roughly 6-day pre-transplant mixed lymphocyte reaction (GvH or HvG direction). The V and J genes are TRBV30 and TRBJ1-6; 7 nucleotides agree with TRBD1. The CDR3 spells CAWSAGQYNSPLHF. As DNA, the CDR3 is TGTGCCTGGAGCGCGGGACAGTATAATTCACCCCTCCACTTT.